This entry concerns a single T cell receptor beta chain. The sample is drawn from a study of OX40 agonist ivuxolimab in advanced cancers. Libraries were prepared by immunoSEQ multiplex PCR; TCRdb keeps only in-frame clonotypes and omits some of them. The sample yields some 97,000 clones, around 89% seen once. This CDR3 contains 16 residues. Germline V CDR1 and CDR2: SEHNR, FQNEAQ (reference sequence). The J segment lost 6 bases and the V segment lost 1 base, leaving 10 bases of the junction unmatched. The specimen was CD4+ or CD8+ T cells sorted from blood, collected in a trial of the OX40 agonist ivuxolimab. This receptor was taken from an adult with an advanced solid tumor such as melanoma, head and neck, liver or kidney cancer. The chain recombines TRBV7-9 with TRBJ2-7, with TRBD2 matching 9 bases. The CDR3 DNA reads as TGTGCCAGCAGCTTAGGAAGGGCGGGAGGGCCCGTCGAGCAGTACTTC. As protein: CASSLGRAGGPVEQYF.